One and the same sample provided the 12 T cell receptor beta chains below, sequenced in a study of regulatory T cells in long-lasting Graves disease. Building of the TCR beta libraries involved iRepertoire HTBI primers and Arm-PCR of CDR3 regions. TCRdb itself ran the multiplex PCR reads through MiXCR, one entry per CDR3 protein. Counted here are fewer than 650,000 distinct CDR3 sequences, around 17% occurring once; the ten biggest clones make up 15% to 20%. Time point: newly diagnosed GD, antithyroid drugs for less than 3 months. RNA isolated from PBMCs was used to make the TCR library. The sample also formed part of further work on T cells in Graves' hyperthyroidism and ophthalmopathy.

Sample: peripheral blood mononuclear cells (PBMCs), taken at new diagnosis, from a patient treated with antithyroid drugs. Every receptor here comes from a young woman with Graves disease.

Ten or more counts support this clonotype. CDR3 protein: CAWRRGTGGDEAFF. CDR3 in DNA: TGTGCCTGGAGACGGGGGACAGGGGGTGATGAAGCTTTCTTT. The chain employs TRBV30 and TRBJ1-1, with 11 bases that match TRBD1. Looked up from germline, CDR1 is GTSNPN and CDR2 is SVGIG (reference sequence). V trimming: 3 bases; J trimming: 7 bases; junction bases outside the gene matches: 7. This CDR3 has 14 residues.

The table lists this clonotype with many counts. The genes are TRBV27 and TRBJ1-6, with 9 bases matching TRBD1. This CDR3 is 12 amino acids long. Germline V gene sequence: CDR1 MNHEY, CDR2 SMNVEV (reference sequence). V lost 11 bases, J lost 7 bases, and 3 bases stayed unmatched. The CDR3 bases are TGTGCCTGCGGACAGGGGAATTCACCCCTCCACTTT. As protein: CACGQGNSPLHF.

This clonotype was counted once. The chain uses TRBV24-1 and TRBJ2-5, with D possibly matching TRBD2 (6 bases). Germline values: CDR1 KGHDR, CDR2 SFDVKD. The CDR3 has 16 residues. V shed 4 bases and J shed 2 bases, with 16 bases lying between them. CDR3 amino acids: CATSDSIPGVQETQYF. CDR3 nucleotide sequence: TGTGCCACCAGTGACTCCATCCCGGGGGTGCAAGAGACCCAGTACTTC.

This clonotype has at least ten counts. The chain carries TRBV11-2 and TRBJ2-1; TRBD2 aligns across 11 bases. V dropped 1 base and J dropped 9; count of bases not matched to a gene: 5. CDR3 size: 15 residues. Germline CDR1 reads SGHAT; CDR2 reads FQNNGV. For the CDR3, the DNA is TGTGCCAGCAGCTTAGGACTAGCGGGAAGCGGTGAGCAGTTCTTC. Amino acids: CASSLGLAGSGEQFF. The full variable domain, in which reference TRBV11-2 and TRBJ2-1 provide the parts outside the CDR3, is EAGVAQSPRYKIIEKRQSVAFWCNPISGHATLYWYQQILGQGPKLLIQFQNNGVVDDSQLPKDRFSAERLKGVDSTLKIQPAKLEDSAVYLCASSLGLAGSGEQFFGPGTRLTVL.

The table lists this clonotype with many counts. The chain employs TRBV29-1 and TRBJ1-1; no clear D. Germline V CDR1 and CDR2: SQVTM, ANQGSEA. V gave up 5 bases and J gave up 1 base, with 5 bases separating them. This CDR3 has 11 amino acids. The chain's CDR3 is CSVTENTEAFF. The CDR3 coding sequence is TGCAGCGTTACAGAGAACACTGAAGCTTTCTTT.

The chain combines TRBV10-3 with TRBJ1-2, with 7 bases that match TRBD1. From germline, CDR1 is ENHRY and CDR2 SYGVKD. The CDR3 extends over 14 amino acids. V gave up 7 bases and J gave up 8 bases; unmatched junction bases: 13. The DNA for the CDR3 is TGTGCCATCAAACGGGGGCAGGGGGGAGGAGGCTACACCTTC. This sequence encodes CAIKRGQGGGGYTF.

In this sample, this clonotype turned up many times. The chain is built from TRBV7-9 and TRBJ2-2; 7 bases fit TRBD1. CDR3 length equals 16 residues. Trimming removed 7 bases from V and 1 base from J; junction bases left unmatched: 9. Germline CDR1 is SEHNR and CDR2 is FQNEAQ (reference sequence). The CDR3 DNA reads as TGTGCCAGCAACCCCAGAGGGACAGAGAACACCGGGGAGCTGTTTTTT. This translates into CASNPRGTENTGELFF. The full variable domain, with the rest looked up from reference TRBV7-9 and TRBJ2-2, is DTGVSQNPRHKITKRGQNVTFRCDPISEHNRLYWYRQTLGQGPEFLTYFQNEAQLEKSRLLSDRFSAERPKGSFSTLEIQRTEQGDSAMYLCASNPRGTENTGELFFGEGSRLTVL.

The chain employs TRBV9 and TRBJ2-7; D remains ambiguous. In germline, CDR1 is SGDLS, CDR2 YYNGEE. CDR3 length equals 14 residues. V was clipped by 0 bases and J by 2 bases, with 9 bases between them. CDR3 in amino acids: CASSVAMGTYEQYF. For the CDR3, the DNA is TGTGCCAGCAGCGTAGCTATGGGGACCTACGAGCAGTACTTC. The full variable domain, its missing parts supplied by reference TRBV9 and TRBJ2-7, is DSGVTQTPKHLITATGQRVTLRCSPRSGDLSVYWYQQSLDQGLQFLIQYYNGEERAKGNILERFSAQQFPDLHSELNLSSLELGDSALYFCASSVAMGTYEQYFGPGTRLTVT.

Only a few counts were recorded for this clonotype. The rearrangement joins TRBV7-2 to TRBJ2-1; 7 bases are a match to TRBD2. Germline loops: CDR1 SGHTA, CDR2 FQGNSA. The CDR3 sequence is 15 residues long. Unmatched junction bases numbered 13, after V lost 6 bases and J lost 8 bases. The CDR3 nucleotides are TGTGCCAGCAGATTCCTCGAGGCGGGAGCATATGAGCAGTTCTTC. Translating gives CASRFLEAGAYEQFF.

The gene calls are TRBV20-1 and TRBJ1-5; perhaps TRBD1 as D (5 bases). Per germline, CDR1 DFQATT and CDR2 SNEGSKA (reference sequence). This CDR3 region has 15 residues. V gave up 3 bases and J gave up 4 bases, with 16 bases separating them. The chain's CDR3 is CSASKETAGNQPQHF. The DNA for the CDR3 is TGCAGTGCTAGTAAAGAGACAGCCGGGAATCAGCCCCAGCATTTT.

There are many counts of this clonotype. This chain links TRBV6-2 or TRBV6-3 with TRBJ2-1; 8 positions match TRBD2. V trimming: 1 base; J trimming: 3 bases; junction bases outside the gene matches: 2. Germline V gene lookup returns CDR1 MNHEY and CDR2 SVGEGT. CDR3 length: 15 residues. CDR3 in amino acids: CASSYFSGDYNEQFF. The CDR3, as DNA: TGTGCCAGCAGTTACTTTAGCGGGGACTACAATGAGCAGTTCTTC.

This clonotype was counted at least ten times. The chain carries TRBV5-6 and TRBJ1-1; D not resolved. Deletions cut 4 bases from V and 1 base from J, with 11 bases between. The CDR3 loop spans 14 amino acids. Per germline, CDR1 SGHDT and CDR2 YYEEEE. CDR3 region: CASSPAAGNTEAFF. In nucleotides, the CDR3 is TGTGCCAGCAGCCCAGCGGCAGGGAACACTGAAGCTTTCTTT.